A single sample gave rise to the 9 T cell receptor beta chains below, sequenced in a study of blood T cell repertoires in COVID-19. Measured with immunoSEQ multiplex PCR; TCRdb has only the in-frame clones, and not every one. The sample includes 250,000 to 350,000 clones, around 87% seen only once; the top ten take 7.8%. Sample: peripheral blood. These receptors all come from a woman between 50 and 59 years old who had recovered from COVID-19.

The chain uses TRBV11-2 and TRBJ1-3; unclear D gene. The germline V gene encodes CDR1 SGHAT and CDR2 FQNNGV. The CDR3 is made up of 13 amino acids. V dropped 4 bases and J dropped 2 bases, with 6 bases sitting between them. CDR3 in DNA: TGTGCCAGCAGCTCCTCCCCTGGAAACACCATATATTTT. It encodes CASSSSPGNTIYF.

The chain is built from TRBV27 and TRBJ2-3, with 9 bases that match TRBD2. The CDR3 totals 13 residues. V trimming: 6 bases; J trimming: 7 bases; junction bases outside the gene matches: 5. Looked up from germline, CDR1 is MNHEY and CDR2 is SMNVEV (reference sequence). In DNA, the CDR3 is TGTGCCAGCAGCCCCCTAGCGGGAAATACGCAGTATTTT. Encoded protein: CASSPLAGNTQYF.

The chain has TRBV28 and TRBJ2-3, with 11 bases matching TRBD2. Per the germline V gene, CDR1 is MDHEN and CDR2 is SYDVKM. Germline trimming cut 5 bases from V and 3 bases from J; bases unmatched to any gene: 7. There are 16 residues in the CDR3. DNA of the CDR3: TGTGCCAGCAGTCTCATTAGCGGGAGGGTTACAGATACGCAGTATTTT. Amino acid sequence: CASSLISGRVTDTQYF.

The J gene is TRBJ2-4, the V gene TRBV12-3 or TRBV12-4; 7 nucleotides match TRBD1. The V gene end was trimmed by 6 bases and the J gene end by 5 bases; junction bases not matched to a gene: 4. The CDR3 has 13 amino acids. CDR3 nucleotides: TGTGCCAGCAGCCTTACAGGGGAAAACATTCAGTACTTC. Translating gives CASSLTGENIQYF.

This chain links TRBV6-2 or TRBV6-3 with TRBJ1-1; D not resolved. The CDR3 has 11 amino acids. Germline V gives CDR1 MNHEY, CDR2 SVGEGT. V lost 2 bases and J lost 14, with 12 bases in between. The CDR3 nucleotides are TGTGCCAGCAGTTACGTGGGCCGATCGTTCTTT. Translated, it gives CASSYVGRSFF.

This chain's CDR3 is CAISGGVAGGGYNEQFF. CDR3 nucleotides: TGTGCCATCAGTGGGGGAGTCGCGGGAGGAGGCTACAATGAGCAGTTCTTC. V gene TRBV10-3 combines with J gene TRBJ2-1; 8 nucleotides line up with TRBD2. Germline V CDR1 and CDR2: ENHRY, SYGVKD. V was clipped by 4 bases and J by 3 bases; unmatched bases: 11. This CDR3 is built from 17 residues.

The chain employs TRBV28 and TRBJ2-1, with a possible D match to TRBD1 (6 bases). Germline CDR1 reads MDHEN; CDR2 reads SYDVKM. CDR3 size: 12 residues. Trimming stripped 10 bases from V and 7 bases from J, with 14 bases between. In DNA form, the CDR3 reads TGTGCCAACCAGGGGCCCACAAATGAGCAGTTCTTC. The encoded protein is CANQGPTNEQFF.

The V gene is TRBV7-2, the J gene TRBJ2-5, with no clear D. Trimming cost V 5 bases and J 5 bases, with 12 bases left between them. CDR3 size: 13 residues. CDR1 is SGHTA, CDR2 FQGNSA, per germline. In DNA form, the CDR3 reads TGTGCCAGCAGCCCGGTTAGCCGGGAGACCCAGTACTTC. Its protein product is CASSPVSRETQYF. Filled out from reference TRBV7-2 and TRBJ2-5, the complete variable domain reads GAGVSQSPSNKVTEKGKDVELRCDPISGHTALYWYRQSLGQGLEFLIYFQGNSAPDKSGLPSDRFSAERTGGSVSTLTIQRTQQEDSAVYLCASSPVSRETQYFGPGTRLLVL.

The genes are TRBV12-3 or TRBV12-4 and TRBJ1-2; D unresolved. V was shortened by 6 bases and J by 7 bases, with 15 bases between the two germline ends. CDR3 length: 13 residues. CDR3 region: CASSSVRAGGYTF. For the CDR3, the DNA is TGTGCCAGCAGCTCAGTCCGGGCGGGTGGCTACACCTTC.